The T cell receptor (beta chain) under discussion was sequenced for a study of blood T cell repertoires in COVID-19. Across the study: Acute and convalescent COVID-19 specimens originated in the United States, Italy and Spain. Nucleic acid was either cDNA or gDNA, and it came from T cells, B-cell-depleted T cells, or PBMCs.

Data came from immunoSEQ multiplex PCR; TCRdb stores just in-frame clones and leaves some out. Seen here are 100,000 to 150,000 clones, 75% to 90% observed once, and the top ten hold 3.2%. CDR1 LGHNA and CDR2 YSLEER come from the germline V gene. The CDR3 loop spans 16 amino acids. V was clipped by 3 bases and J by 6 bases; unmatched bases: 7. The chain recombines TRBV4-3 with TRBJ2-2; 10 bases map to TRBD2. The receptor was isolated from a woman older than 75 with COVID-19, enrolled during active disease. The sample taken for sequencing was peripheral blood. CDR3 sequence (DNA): TGCGCCAGCAGCCACGCCGGGACTAGCGATGCCGGGGAGCTGTTTTTT. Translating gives CASSHAGTSDAGELFF.